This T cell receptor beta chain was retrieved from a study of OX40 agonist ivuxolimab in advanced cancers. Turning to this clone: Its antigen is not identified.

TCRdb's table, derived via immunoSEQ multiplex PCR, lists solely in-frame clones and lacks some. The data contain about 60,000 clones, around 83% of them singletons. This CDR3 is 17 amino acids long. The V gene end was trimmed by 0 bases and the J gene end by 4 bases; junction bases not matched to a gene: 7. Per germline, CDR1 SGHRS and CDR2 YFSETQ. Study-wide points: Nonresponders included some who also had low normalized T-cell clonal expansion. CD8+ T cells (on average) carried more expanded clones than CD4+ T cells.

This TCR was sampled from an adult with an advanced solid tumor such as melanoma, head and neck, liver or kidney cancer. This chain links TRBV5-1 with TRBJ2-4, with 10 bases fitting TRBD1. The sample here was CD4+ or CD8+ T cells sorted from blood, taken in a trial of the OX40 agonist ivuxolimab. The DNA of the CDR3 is TGCGCCAGCAGCTTGGAACTAAGGGGACAGGGGAAAAACATTCAGTACTTC. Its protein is CASSLELRGQGKNIQYF.